This T cell receptor beta chain was recorded in a study of long-term antiretroviral therapy in people with HIV. Researchers report immunoSEQ v3.0 was run at survey level. Sequencing had a target that covered roughly 40,000-55,000 T-cell genomes per sample. The assay was immunoSEQ multiplex PCR, and TCRdb's table has in-frame clones only and misses some. Of about 39,000 clones detected, more than 80% appear once; the ten largest clones hold under 7.5%. Amounts of roughly 1-11 million cryopreserved PBMC were held in the samples before DNA extraction. Germline CDR1 reads LNHNV; CDR2 reads YYDKDF (reference sequence). V dropped 3 bases and J dropped 1; count of bases not matched to a gene: 5. The CDR3 runs to 15 residues. For this clone: Its antigen is currently unknown.

Findings of the study overall: In HIV, the repertoires covered a tighter span of CDR3 lengths than in controls.

The chain has TRBV15 and TRBJ2-7, with TRBD2 matching 8 bases. This sample comprised unsorted PBMCs, obtained 3.1 years after starting antiretroviral therapy. The sequence was collected from a woman between 50 and 59 years old with HIV. As DNA, the CDR3 is TGTGCCACCAGCAGTGGGCCGGGGGGGTCCTACGAGCAGTACTTC. Encoded protein: CATSSGPGGSYEQYF.